These 7 T cell receptor beta chains originate from one sample sequenced in a study of T cells in Graves' hyperthyroidism and ophthalmopathy. The CDR3 regions of TCR beta were amplified from RNA transcripts. Researchers ran a first-round RT-PCR on the TCR CDR3 using the HTBI primer set. MiXCR, applied by TCRdb to the multiplex PCR reads, yields one record per CDR3 protein. The sample carries hundreds of thousands of distinct CDR3 sequences, 15% to 17% recorded once. Sequences were obtained from blood. These TCRs come from a woman aged 18-29 years with Graves' hyperthyroidism that later progressed to Graves' ophthalmopathy.

This clonotype appeared a few times. This chain connects TRBV4-1 to TRBJ2-1, with D possibly TRBD1 on 6 matching bases. Trimming removed 4 bases from V and 0 bases from J, with 10 bases in between. Germline CDR1 MGHRA, CDR2 YSYEKL. The CDR3 has 15 residues. The CDR3: CASSRQASSYNEQFF. CDR3 sequence (DNA): TGCGCCAGCAGCCGACAGGCTAGCTCCTACAATGAGCAGTTCTTC.

V is TRBV3-1 and J is TRBJ1-3; D is undetermined. This CDR3 spans 17 amino acids. The V end was cut by 1 base, the J end by 0 bases, with 13 bases between. Per the germline V gene, CDR1 is LGHDT and CDR2 is YNNKEL (reference sequence). DNA for the CDR3: TGTGCCAGCAGCCAAGCCCTGAATTCTATCTCTGGAAACACCATATATTTT. It specifies CASSQALNSISGNTIYF.

The J gene is TRBJ2-1, the V gene TRBV11-2; 13 bases are shared with TRBD2. The CDR3 loop spans 15 amino acids. CDR1 is SGHAT, CDR2 FQNNGV, per germline. With 5 bases clipped from V and 8 bases from J, the junction kept 6 bases outside the gene matches. In DNA, the CDR3 is TGTGCCAGCAGCCCTGGGACTAGCGGGATCGATGAGCAGTTCTTC. This sequence encodes CASSPGTSGIDEQFF.

The table lists this clonotype with many counts. This rearrangement joins TRBV28 to TRBJ2-7, with TRBD2 matching over 9 bases. The CDR3 sequence is 16 residues long. CDR1 and CDR2 from the germline V gene are MDHEN and SYDVKM. Unmatched junction bases numbered 10, after V lost 5 bases and J lost 2 bases. The CDR3 sequence: CASSPLVGGRAYEQYF. In DNA, the CDR3 is TGTGCCAGCAGTCCCTTGGTCGGCGGGAGGGCCTACGAGCAGTACTTC.

This clonotype was detected many times. V gene TRBV20-1 combines with J gene TRBJ1-1; D is perhaps TRBD1 (5 bases). The CDR3 has 15 amino acids. V gave up 3 bases and J gave up 3 bases, with 17 bases separating them. Germline CDR1 is DFQATT and CDR2 is SNEGSKA (reference sequence). CDR3 sequence reads: CSARDPDSIHTEAFF. CDR3 nucleotides: TGCAGTGCTAGGGACCCAGACAGCATACACACTGAAGCTTTCTTT.

This clonotype was seen repeatedly, ten times or more. The V and J genes are TRBV12-5 and TRBJ2-4; D remains unclear. With 2 bases removed from V and 10 bases from J, the gap between germline ends came to 21 bases. Germline loops: CDR1 LGHNT, CDR2 FRNRAP. The CDR3 has 16 amino acids. For the CDR3, the DNA is TGTGCTAGTGGTTTGTACCAGGAGAATCGGATATCGATTCAGTACTTC. It specifies CASGLYQENRISIQYF.

Ten or more counts support this clonotype. V and J are TRBV27 and TRBJ1-1, with a tentative D call TRBD1 (5 bases). The CDR3 has 15 amino acids. CDR1 and CDR2 from the germline V gene are MNHEY and SMNVEV (reference sequence). V dropped 0 bases and J dropped 0 bases, with 8 bases sitting between them. CDR3 loop: CASSLSPRVNTEAFF. The DNA for the CDR3 is TGTGCCAGCAGTTTATCTCCCAGGGTGAACACTGAAGCTTTCTTT.